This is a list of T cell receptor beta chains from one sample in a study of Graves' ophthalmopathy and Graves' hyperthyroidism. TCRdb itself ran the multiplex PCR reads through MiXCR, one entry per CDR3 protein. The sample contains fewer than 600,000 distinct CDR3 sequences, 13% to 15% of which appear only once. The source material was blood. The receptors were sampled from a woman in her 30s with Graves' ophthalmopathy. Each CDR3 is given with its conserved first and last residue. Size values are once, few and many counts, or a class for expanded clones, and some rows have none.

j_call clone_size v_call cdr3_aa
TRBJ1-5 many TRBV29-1 CSVLTGSNQPQHF
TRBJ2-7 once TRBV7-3 CASSLSGGNYEQYF
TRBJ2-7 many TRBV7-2 CASSSRTSGVEEQYF
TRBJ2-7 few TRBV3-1 CASSTRQGYEQYF
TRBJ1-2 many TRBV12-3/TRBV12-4 CASSPQVDYGYTF
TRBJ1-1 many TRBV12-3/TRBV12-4 CASSGGQGNTEAFF
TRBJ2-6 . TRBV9 CASSFRRSSGANVLTF
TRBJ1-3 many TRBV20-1 CSARPTGEITIYF
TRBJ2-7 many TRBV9 CASSPGSEQYF
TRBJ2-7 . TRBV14 CASSFPGGRASEQYF
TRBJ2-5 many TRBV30 CAVVYHQETQYF
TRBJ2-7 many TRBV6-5 CASSYSLTYEQYF
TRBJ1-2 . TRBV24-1 CATSDSRQGAYYGYTF
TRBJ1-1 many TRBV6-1 CASSGSGKTEAFF
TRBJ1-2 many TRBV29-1 CSVEEEGRGAYGYTF
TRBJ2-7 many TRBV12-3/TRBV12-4 CASSLGTAYYEQYF
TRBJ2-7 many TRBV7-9 CASSLFSGSPYEQYF
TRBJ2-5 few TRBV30 CAWRSDRGKTQYF
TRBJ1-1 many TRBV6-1 CASSGREYTEAFF
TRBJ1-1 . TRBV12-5 CASGLQGPGPNTEAFF
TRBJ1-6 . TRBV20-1 CSAPALRDREGGSPLHF
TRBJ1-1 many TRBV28 CASSLSWAGGYAEAFF
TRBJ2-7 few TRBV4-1 CASSQGAPEEQYF
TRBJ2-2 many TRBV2 CASQGLAGGSGELFF
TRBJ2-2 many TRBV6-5 CASSSYGQDPNTGELFF
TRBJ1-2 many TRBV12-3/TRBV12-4 CASSPLEPTVNYGYTF
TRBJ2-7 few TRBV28 CASSFGQNNGAF
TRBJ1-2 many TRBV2 CASSEAHPQGSRGRRYGYTF